This is a list of T cell receptor beta chains from one sample in a study of T cell clonotyping in hematopoietic cell transplantation. Data came from immunoSEQ multiplex PCR; TCRdb stores just in-frame clones and leaves some out. The table has tens of thousands of clones, almost 97% seen once. The sequenced sample was peripheral blood mononuclear cells, obtained before stem cell transplant. The source is a woman between 45 and 60 years old with acute myeloid leukemia. Some clones in this sample may be carry-over from other donors' samples. The CDR3 runs from the conserved cysteine through the conserved F or W. A D gene is named only where the DNA matches it firmly. Clone size is given for some rows only: seen once, a few or many times, or a class if the clone is expanded.

clone size	J gene	D gene	V gene	CDR3 protein	CDR3 DNA
NA	TRBJ1-5	TRBD1	TRBV4-2	CASSRTGGNQPQHF	TGTGCCAGCAGCCGGACAGGAGGCAATCAGCCCCAGCATTTT
NA	TRBJ1-1	NA	TRBV27	CASSERGRSAFF	TGTGCCAGCAGTGAGCGGGGTAGGTCAGCTTTCTTT
NA	TRBJ1-1	NA	TRBV19	CASSIRTQGKNTEAFF	TGTGCCAGTAGTATCCGGACGCAGGGGAAGAACACTGAAGCTTTCTTT
NA	TRBJ1-5	NA	TRBV14	CASSRTAIPLGGNSNQPQHF	TGTGCCAGCAGCCGAACCGCAATCCCACTAGGGGGAAATAGCAATCAGCCCCAGCATTTT
NA	TRBJ2-3	NA	TRBV7-2	CASCERATSTDTQYF	TGTGCCAGCTGCGAGCGGGCAACTAGCACAGATACGCAGTATTTT
NA	TRBJ1-1	NA	TRBV7-2	CASSLVRGTEAFF	TGTGCCAGCAGCTTAGTCCGAGGGACTGAAGCTTTCTTT
NA	TRBJ1-5	NA	TRBV2	CASSRPPGDYNQPQHF	TGTGCCAGCTCGCGACCCCCAGGGGATTACAATCAGCCCCAGCATTTT
NA	TRBJ2-7	TRBD2	TRBV5-6	CASSPGTRDIHEQYF	TGTGCCAGCAGCCCCGGGACTAGGGATATCCACGAGCAGTACTTC
NA	TRBJ1-2	NA	TRBV5-6	CASSLLSTGLYGYTF	TGTGCCAGCAGTCTTCTTTCGACAGGCCTCTATGGCTACACCTTC
NA	TRBJ2-7	NA	TRBV29-1	CSARDTPSYEQYF	TGCAGCGCAAGGGACACCCCCTCCTACGAGCAGTACTTC
NA	TRBJ2-3	TRBD2	TRBV11-2	CASSLVPGLAGSSTDTQYF	TGTGCCAGCAGCTTAGTCCCGGGACTAGCGGGGTCGTCCACAGATACGCAGTATTTT
NA	TRBJ1-5	NA	TRBV6-1	CASSGTENQPQHF	TGTGCCAGCAGTGGGACAGAGAATCAGCCCCAGCATTTT
few	TRBJ2-3	TRBD1	TRBV30	CAWSRGPDTQYF	TGTGCCTGGAGTAGGGGGCCAGATACGCAGTATTTT
NA	TRBJ1-4	NA	TRBV30	CAWKSDRASEKLFF	TGTGCCTGGAAATCCGACCGAGCCTCTGAAAAACTGTTTTTT
NA	TRBJ2-7	NA	TRBV28	CASSLRPSYYEQYF	TGTGCCAGCAGTTTACGTCCGAGCTACTACGAGCAGTACTTC
NA	TRBJ2-5	TRBD1	TRBV10-3	CAIREDRALAQYF	TGTGCCATCAGGGAGGACAGGGCCCTGGCCCAGTACTTC
NA	TRBJ2-1	TRBD1	TRBV6-6	CASGRQGFNEQFF	TGTGCCAGCGGACGACAGGGGTTCAATGAGCAGTTCTTC
NA	TRBJ2-3	TRBD2	TRBV28	CASRRPSGGEQYF	TGTGCCAGCAGAAGACCGTCGGGGGGTGAACAGTATTTT
NA	TRBJ2-1	TRBD2	TRBV10-1	CASSLSGRASNEQFF	TGCGCCAGCAGCCTTAGCGGGAGGGCCAGCAATGAGCAGTTCTTC
NA	TRBJ1-5	NA	TRBV30	CAWSVPSPRSNQPQHF	TGTGCCTGGAGTGTACCGAGTCCGAGGAGCAATCAGCCCCAGCATTTT
NA	TRBJ2-7	TRBD1	TRBV7-9	CASSLGQGIAHEQYF	TGTGCCAGCAGCTTAGGACAGGGGATAGCCCACGAGCAGTACTTC
once	TRBJ1-5	NA	TRBV2	CASSNALGAQQPQHF	TGTGCCAGCAGTAACGCCCTGGGGGCCCAGCAGCCCCAGCATTTT
NA	TRBJ1-1	NA	TRBV10-3	CAISVGNTEAFF	TGTGCCATCAGTGTAGGGAACACTGAAGCTTTCTTT
NA	TRBJ1-2	NA	TRBV19	CATTVRIVNNYGYTF	TGTGCCACTACGGTAAGGATCGTGAATAACTATGGCTACACCTTC
NA	TRBJ2-7	TRBD2	TRBV30	CAWSVGEGISEQYF	TGTGCCTGGAGTGTAGGGGAGGGAATCTCCGAGCAGTACTTC
NA	TRBJ1-2	NA	TRBV9	CASSVTTPANYGYTF	TGTGCCAGCAGCGTAACGACACCGGCTAACTATGGCTACACCTTC
NA	TRBJ2-1	NA	TRBV30	CAWSILASYNEQFF	TGTGCCTGGAGTATTCTAGCGTCCTACAATGAGCAGTTCTTC
NA	TRBJ1-4	NA	TRBV5-1	CASRTGYGSNEKLFF	TGCGCCAGTCGAACAGGGTATGGGTCTAATGAAAAACTGTTTTTT
NA	TRBJ2-5	NA	TRBV5-1	CASSQGAGGQETQYF	TGCGCCAGCAGCCAGGGGGCGGGGGGCCAAGAGACCCAGTACTTC
NA	TRBJ1-5	NA	TRBV2	CASSDLIGNQPQHF	TGTGCCAGCAGTGATTTGATCGGAAATCAGCCCCAGCATTTT
NA	TRBJ1-2	NA	TRBV30	CAMGPAKGPGYTF	TGTGCCATGGGTCCCGCGAAGGGCCCTGGCTACACCTTC
NA	TRBJ2-1	NA	TRBV9	CASSVVMDEQFF	TGTGCCAGCAGCGTAGTCATGGATGAGCAGTTCTTC
NA	TRBJ2-7	NA	TRBV27	CASSLFHEQYF	TGTGCCAGCAGTTTATTCCACGAGCAGTACTTC
NA	TRBJ2-7	NA	TRBV6-5	CASSLTRGAGEQYF	TGTGCCAGCAGTTTGACTAGGGGGGCTGGCGAGCAGTACTTC
NA	TRBJ2-5	TRBD2	TRBV5-6	CASSLISGEETQYF	TGTGCCAGCAGCTTGATTAGCGGGGAAGAGACCCAGTACTTC
NA	TRBJ2-2	NA	TRBV11-2	CASIQGGTGELFF	TGTGCCAGCATTCAGGGTGGCACCGGGGAGCTGTTTTTT
NA	TRBJ2-1	NA	TRBV5-1	CASSLGQGAREQFF	TGCGCCAGCAGCTTGGGGCAGGGAGCGCGTGAGCAGTTCTTC
NA	TRBJ2-2	NA	TRBV6-1	CASSGPITGELFF	TGTGCCAGCAGTGGACCCATCACCGGGGAGCTGTTTTTT
NA	TRBJ1-1	TRBD1	TRBV10-1	CASSGQGWTEAFF	TGCGCCAGCAGCGGACAGGGTTGGACTGAAGCTTTCTTT
NA	TRBJ2-7	TRBD2	TRBV6-5	CASSYSLAGLYEQYF	TGTGCCAGCAGTTACTCCCTAGCGGGACTTTACGAGCAGTACTTC